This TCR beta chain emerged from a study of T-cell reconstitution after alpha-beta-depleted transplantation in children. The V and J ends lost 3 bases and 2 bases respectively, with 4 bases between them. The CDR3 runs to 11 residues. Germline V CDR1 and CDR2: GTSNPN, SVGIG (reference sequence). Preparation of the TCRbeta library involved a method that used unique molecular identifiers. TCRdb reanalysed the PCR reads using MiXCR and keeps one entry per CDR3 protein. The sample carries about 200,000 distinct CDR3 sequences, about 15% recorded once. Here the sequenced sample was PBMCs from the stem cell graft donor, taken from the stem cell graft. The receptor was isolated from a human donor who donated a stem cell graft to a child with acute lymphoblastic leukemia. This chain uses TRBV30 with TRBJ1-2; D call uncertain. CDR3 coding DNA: TGTGCCTGGAGCGGAAACTATGGCTACACCTTC. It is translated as CAWSGNYGYTF.